This T cell receptor beta chain was retrieved from a study of CD8 T cells in Susac syndrome. A quantity of about 0.5 to 1 ug RNA underwent reverse transcription using random hexamers. By means of immunoSEQ multiplex PCR, TCR beta CDR3 spanning 54 Vbeta and 13 Jbeta underwent amplification. TCRdb passed the immunoSEQ multiplex PCR reads through MiXCR, listing each CDR3 protein once. This table has 140,000 to 150,000 distinct CDR3 sequences, approximately 95% appearing once. The authors carried out high-throughput sequencing of TCR beta. They applied it to CD8+ and CD4+ T cells obtained from blood. This clonotype was detected only once. Germline CDR1 is SEHNR and CDR2 is FQNEAQ (reference sequence). Germline trimming cut 11 bases from V and 3 bases from J; bases unmatched to any gene: 12. The CDR3 is made up of 15 amino acids.

Material for sequencing was CD4+ T cells from PBMCs. J is TRBJ2-1 and V is TRBV7-9; 8 bases line up with TRBD2. The sequence was obtained from a human donor in good health. The CDR3 is CASNRASGFYNEQFF. CDR3 DNA sequence: TGTGCCTCGAATAGGGCTAGCGGGTTCTACAATGAGCAGTTCTTC.